This record concerns one TCR beta chain sequence. This clonotype occurred many times. Its antigen is still unknown. Per-base quality was not reported, and no clone a single base away is much larger than it. Hyperthyroidism patients were newly diagnosed, with disease duration under 2 months, and aged 18 to 65 years. Exclusion was applied to patients with uncontrolled infections, other autoimmune diseases, pregnancy or lactation. Clinical symptoms, serum thyroxine and TRAb, thyroid ultrasound, and orbital computed tomography formed the basis for the diagnoses. Blood from progressor patients was collected at the time of first diagnosis with hyperthyroidism, before any ophthalmopathy symptoms had appeared. Ficoll-Paque density gradient centrifugation was used to isolate PBMCs from around 9.1 ml of fresh peripheral blood. Patients classed as progressors first received a Graves' hyperthyroidism diagnosis and then went on to develop ophthalmopathy during follow-up. Total RNA was extracted with Trizol reagent, and quality was checked on an Agilent 2100 Bioanalyzer.

These data are taken from a study of T cells in Graves' hyperthyroidism and ophthalmopathy (dated by TCRdb to 2018 to 2020). Background on the whole study: Peripheral blood samples were taken at initial diagnosis, before any treatment was given. According to the paper, TCR Vbeta CDR3 sequencing was carried out on about 140 peripheral blood samples, which came from approximately 41 ophthalmopathy, 70 to 80 hyperthyroidism and roughly 17 progressor patients. An independent validation cohort of fewer than 20 hyperthyroidism patients and 17 patients who later progressed to ophthalmopathy tested prospective prediction of ophthalmopathy. After blood sampling, hyperthyroidism patients were treated with methimazole at a starting dose of 30 mg daily, and ophthalmopathy patients were treated with high-dose intravenous methylprednisolone. For training and testing, the 100 or so patients in the discovery cohort were randomly divided in a 7:3 ratio. To identify distinguishing TCR V-J signatures, a discovery cohort of about a hundred patients was used, comprising 43 with Graves' ophthalmopathy and some 57 with stable Graves' hyperthyroidism. Thyroid tissue and blood T-cell repertoires from more than five Graves' hyperthyroidism patients were also compared in the study. Summary of the overall study and its limitations: A 13 V-J signature model separated ophthalmopathy from stable hyperthyroidism, with nearly 90% sensitivity and roughly 81% specificity in cross-validation and 80%/75% in testing. No statistical method was used to set the sample size in advance, and investigators knew the group allocation. In validation, the model predicted progression to ophthalmopathy with approximately 71% sensitivity and roughly 72% specificity, a median of around 6.6 months before onset. Most expanded thyroid clonotypes (frequency above 0.001) were also found in blood, which suggests that blood repertoires may mirror thyroid immune responses.

The CDR3 holds 14 amino acids from the cysteine to the phenylalanine. The kept DNA is CDR3 alone, 42 bases in frame from the first base. V and J are truncated by 4 bases and 2 bases respectively, leaving an intervening sequence of 11 bases. Based on the germline V gene, the CDR1 and CDR2 sequences are SGHRS and YFSETQ. Amplification of TCR beta CDR3 regions was carried out from RNA transcripts. A first-round RT-PCR of the TCR CDR3 used the HTBI primer set with the Qiagen OneStep RT-PCR kit. The libraries were constructed in a second round of multiplex PCR and then size-selected and purified. The libraries were sequenced on an Illumina HiSeq2000 using paired-end 100 bp reads. Processing in the source paper ran as follows. Raw data were processed with SOAPnuke, discarding reads with adapters, uncalled bases, mean Phred below 15, or no exact constant-primer or identifier match. High-quality paired reads were merged using COPE v1.2.5, and each unique nucleotide sequence was defined as a clonotype. MiTCR v1.1 was used to align clonotypes to the IMGT TRBV, TRBD and TRBJ reference segments. The analysis was restricted to V-J combinations with a frequency above 0.0001, which together covered over 99% of the repertoires. A TCS score was defined as the ratio of F50 (clonal expansion) to E x V (chaos), with BLOSUM62-based TCRdist applied between CDR3 peptides within each V-J. Welch's t-statistics and random forest reduced roughly 540 V-J features to roughly 13, which were used in a naive Bayes classifier (R e1071). TCRdb's own reprocessing of the public reads used fastp at Q25 and MiXCR and kept productive beta chains. For every CDR3 protein sequence, its rows merge into one entry that carries the most common genes and DNA. TCRdb, rather than the study authors, made the V and J calls. Across this sample there are approximately 400,000 distinct CDR3 sequences, with 15% to 19% seen only once. The ten largest clones capture 25% to 35% of the sample.

This chain joins TRBV5-1 to TRBJ2-3; the D match is possibly TRBD1 or TRBD2, with 5 bases aligned in each. Sequenced sample: blood. The TCR comes from a woman younger than 35 with Graves' hyperthyroidism that later progressed to Graves' ophthalmopathy. The nucleotide sequence reads TGCGCCAGCAGCCCGGGACGGGACACAGATACGCAGTATTTT. It translates to CASSPGRDTDTQYF. Reference TRBV5-1 and TRBJ2-3 proteins supply the regions before and after the CDR3; the full variable domain is: KAGVTQTPRYLIKTRGQQVTLSCSPISGHRSVSWYQQTPGQGLQFLFEYFSETQRNKGNFPGRFSGRQFSNSRSEMNVSTLELGDSALYLCASSPGRDTDTQYFGPGTRLTVL.